The T cell receptor (beta chain) under discussion was sequenced for a study of cytomegalovirus exposure and HLA in healthy donors. The length of the CDR3 is 15 residues. With V trimmed by 6 bases and J by 1 base, 6 bases remained unmatched. Germline values: CDR1 MNHEY, CDR2 SMNVEV (reference sequence). TCRdb's table, derived via immunoSEQ multiplex PCR, lists solely in-frame clones and lacks some. The sample contains hundreds of thousands of clones, 70% to 90% of which appear only once. The sample was PBMCs. The TCR sequence derives from a woman younger than 45 in good health and CMV-seropositive. V and J are TRBV27 and TRBJ2-3, with 8 bases aligning to TRBD1. In nucleotides, the CDR3 is TGTGCCAGCAGCGCGGACAGGGCCCGCACAGATACGCAGTATTTT. It yields the protein CASSADRARTDTQYF.